Below are 20 T cell receptor beta chains sequenced from a single sample in a study of graft-versus-host responses after intestinal transplantation. Using immunoSEQ multiplex PCR, the repertoire was profiled, and TCRdb retains in-frame clones only, with some absent. There are over 9,000 clones in the sample; approximately 77% occur only once, and 20% lies in the top ten. From the graft tissue, intraepithelial and lamina propria lymphocytes were released through processing. The sample in question was ileum tissue, obtained around 450 days after intestinal transplantation. These receptors came from a human patient who received an intestinal transplant, so some T cells may come from the graft donor.

The chain carries TRBV19 and TRBJ2-5; the D gene is possibly TRBD1 (5 bases). Germline V gene lookup returns CDR1 LNHDA and CDR2 SQIVND (reference sequence). CDR3 length: 13 amino acids. The V gene lost 6 bases and the J gene lost 5 bases, with 13 bases spanning the gap. The CDR3 loop reads CASSWTYGETQYF. DNA of the CDR3: TGTGCCAGTAGCTGGACATACGGGGAGACCCAGTACTTC.

V and J are TRBV7-2 and TRBJ1-6; D perhaps matches TRBD1 (5 bases). CDR1 and CDR2 from the germline V gene are SGHTA and FQGNSA. Trimming removed 1 base from V and 6 bases from J, with 7 bases in between. The CDR3 spans 14 residues. CDR3 DNA: TGTGCCAGCAGCTTAGGAGGGGTTAATTCACCCCTCCACTTT. This gives the protein CASSLGGVNSPLHF.

The chain recombines TRBV18 with TRBJ1-2; TRBD1 matches 7 bases. The CDR3 runs 13 residues. Germline lookup yields CDR1 KGHSH and CDR2 LQKENI. V trimming: 6 bases; J trimming: 6 bases; junction bases outside the gene matches: 7. The CDR3: CASSSGTADGYTF. The DNA for the CDR3 is TGTGCCAGCTCTTCTGGGACAGCGGATGGCTACACCTTC.

With regard to this clone: A single base separates this from a much larger clone, so it may be a read error. This chain connects TRBV5-6 to TRBJ1-2; weak D call: TRBD1 (5 bases). The germline gives CDR1 SGHDT, CDR2 YYEEEE. This CDR3 has 14 amino acids. As DNA, the CDR3 is TGTGCCTGCAGCTTGGGCTCTGGGGCAGGTGGCTACACCTTC. Translated, it gives CACSLGSGAGGYTF.

This clone was found once. The chain has TRBV29-1 and TRBJ2-3, with TRBD2 matching 7 bases. V shed 6 bases and J 0 bases; nucleotides not matched to a gene: 9. The germline V gene encodes CDR1 SQVTM and CDR2 ANQGSEA. This CDR3 has 15 residues. DNA for the CDR3: TGCAGCGTCGTACTAGCGCCCGATAGCACAGATACGCAGTATTTT. Translation: CSVVLAPDSTDTQYF.

This rearrangement joins TRBV7-9 to TRBJ2-1; TRBD2 matches at 10 bases. Unmatched junction bases numbered 10, after V lost 5 bases and J lost 0 bases. The CDR3 is 18 amino acids. Germline V gene lookup returns CDR1 SEHNR and CDR2 FQNEAQ (reference sequence). The CDR3 region has the DNA TGTGCCAGCAGCCTCCAGACTAGCGGGCTGAGCTCCTACAATGAGCAGTTCTTC. Translation: CASSLQTSGLSSYNEQFF. The whole variable domain, remainder taken from reference TRBV7-9 and TRBJ2-1, is DTGVSQNPRHKITKRGQNVTFRCDPISEHNRLYWYRQTLGQGPEFLTYFQNEAQLEKSRLLSDRFSAERPKGSFSTLEIQRTEQGDSAMYLCASSLQTSGLSSYNEQFFGPGTRLTVL.

The chain links TRBV19 to TRBJ2-5, with no clear D. The J call could be wrong; TRBJ2-7 is a better fit for the DNA end. The CDR3 loop spans 16 amino acids. The germline V gene encodes CDR1 LNHDA and CDR2 SQIVND (reference sequence). The CDR3 loop is CASSPPPSTLSYEQYF. The CDR3 DNA reads TGTGCCAGTAGTCCGCCCCCCTCTACACTATCCTACGAGCAGTACTTC.

The V call is TRBV2, the J call TRBJ1-2; 8 bases fit TRBD1. This CDR3 contains 14 residues. Trimming removed 7 bases from V and 5 bases from J; junction bases left unmatched: 9. The germline gives CDR1 SNHLY, CDR2 FYNNEI. The CDR3 is CASIWTGREYGYTF. The CDR3 coding sequence is TGTGCCAGCATTTGGACAGGGAGGGAGTATGGCTACACCTTC.

This clone is medium-sized (0.01 to 0.1%) by share. This chain connects TRBV19 to TRBJ1-6; D gene ambiguous. Trimming removed 3 bases from V and 6 bases from J, with 6 bases in between. Germline CDR1 is LNHDA and CDR2 is SQIVND (reference sequence). The CDR3 contains 13 residues. The CDR3 here is CASSMQVNSPLHF. DNA for the CDR3: TGTGCCAGTAGTATGCAGGTTAATTCACCCCTCCACTTT.

The CDR3 DNA sequence: TGTGCCAGCAGCAAAACGACTAGCGGGGGATACAATGAGCAGTTCTTC. Translated, it gives CASSKTTSGGYNEQFF. The chain carries TRBV7-9 and TRBJ2-1; 12 bases fit TRBD2. The CDR3 has 16 amino acids. Germline-derived CDR1 and CDR2 are SEHNR and FQNEAQ (reference sequence). The trim removed 5 bases at V and 4 bases at J, leaving 6 bases unmatched.

This clone was seen more than once but under ten times. This sequence joins TRBV27 and TRBJ1-5, with D maybe TRBD1 (5 bases). Germline assignment: CDR1 MNHEY and CDR2 SMNVEV (reference sequence). Trimming took 6 bases from V and 1 from J, leaving 13 bases between them. The CDR3 length is 15 residues. The CDR3 region is CASSLQGGSNQPQHF. In nucleotides, the CDR3 is TGTGCCAGCAGCCTCCAGGGAGGAAGCAATCAGCCCCAGCATTTT.

V usage is TRBV4-1 and J usage is TRBJ2-3; TRBD1 agrees at 8 bases. Trimming took 4 bases from V and 6 from J; bases not matched to a gene: 3. This CDR3 spans 13 amino acids. CDR1 is MGHRA, CDR2 YSYEKL, per germline. The CDR3 region is CASSRQGADTQYF. CDR3 DNA: TGCGCCAGCAGCCGTCAGGGGGCTGATACGCAGTATTTT.

The J gene is TRBJ1-2, the V gene TRBV7-8; a possible D gene is TRBD1 (5 bases). Looked up from germline, CDR1 is SGHVS and CDR2 is FQNEAQ. This CDR3 comprises 15 residues. Trimming cost V 3 bases and J 8 bases, with 19 bases left between them. This CDR3 reads CASSLGTVGWEGYTF. CDR3 nucleotides: TGTGCCAGCAGCTTGGGGACCGTTGGTTGGGAAGGCTACACCTTC.

As to this clone: Different DNA sequences within this sample yield the same CDR3. The genes are TRBV5-1 and TRBJ2-5; 9 positions agree with TRBD2. The V segment lost 2 bases and the J segment 5 bases; nucleotides outside the gene matches: 13. Per germline, CDR1 SGHRS and CDR2 YFSETQ. CDR3 size: 17 residues. The CDR3 loop is CASSLKTLAGGRETQYF. In DNA form, the CDR3 reads TGCGCCAGCAGCTTAAAGACTCTCGCGGGGGGGCGGGAGACCCAGTACTTC.

About this clone: One end of the junction varies from germline; a read error may be responsible. The chain links TRBV9 to TRBJ2-2, with D maybe TRBD2 (7 bases). Germline lookup yields CDR1 SGDLS and CDR2 YYNGEE. The CDR3 has 18 amino acids. CDR3 sequence (DNA): TGTGCCAGCAACGTAGCTACGGGGGGCCCCGCGAACACCGGGGAGCTGTTTTTT. It encodes CASNVATGGPANTGELFF. The variable domain in full, with the rest retrieved from reference TRBV9 and TRBJ2-2, is DSGVTQTPKHLITATGQRVTLRCSPRSGDLSVYWYQQSLDQGLQFLIQYYNGEERAKGNILERFSAQQFPDLHSELNLSSLELGDSALYFCASNVATGGPANTGELFFGEGSRLTVL.

The chain carries TRBV10-3 and TRBJ2-7; 9 positions match TRBD1. The J call may be in error: the DNA end matches TRBJ2-5 better. The length of the CDR3 is 17 residues. CDR1 is ENHRY and CDR2 is SYGVKD in the germline V gene. CDR3 coding DNA: TGTGCCATCAGTGAGTCTGGGATGGGACAGGGTCGAGAGACCCAGTACTTC. Translated: CAISESGMGQGRETQYF.

This clone was detected only a few times. The V call is TRBV5-1, the J call TRBJ2-7; the D gene is possibly TRBD2 (5 bases). The CDR3 length is 12 residues. CDR1 is SGHRS, CDR2 YFSETQ, per germline. V was clipped by 6 bases and J by 0 bases, with 7 bases between them. CDR3 residues: CASTGLSYEQYF. CDR3 bases: TGCGCCAGCACAGGACTCTCCTACGAGCAGTACTTC.

The CDR3: CSGADSYEQYF. The CDR3 bases are TGCAGTGGGGCGGACTCCTACGAGCAGTACTTC. The chain uses TRBV20-1 and TRBJ2-7; D is uncertain. This CDR3 spans 11 amino acids. CDR1 DFQATT and CDR2 SNEGSKA come from the germline V gene (reference sequence). Trimming took off 7 bases at V and 0 bases at J, with 7 bases between the two ends.

The CDR3 spells CASSRDRGTGELFF. The CDR3 coding sequence is TGTGCCAGCAGCCGAGACAGGGGGACCGGGGAGCTGTTTTTT. The chain recombines TRBV14 with TRBJ2-2; TRBD1 aligns across 9 bases. Trimming cost V 4 bases and J 5 bases; bases outside gene matches: 2. The CDR3 contains 14 residues. Germline-derived CDR1 and CDR2 are SGHDN and FVKESK.

The chain is built from TRBV6-4 and TRBJ2-3; 9 bases map to TRBD1. The CDR3 covers 15 residues. Germline trimming cut 3 bases from V and 4 bases from J; bases unmatched to any gene: 5. Germline V gives CDR1 MRHNA, CDR2 SNTAGT. In nucleotides, the CDR3 is TGTGCCAGCAGTGATTCGGGACAGGGATCAGATACGCAGTATTTT. As protein: CASSDSGQGSDTQYF.